This TCR beta chain was sequenced in a study of CD8 T cells in ankylosing spondylitis. The study, taken as a whole, reports: Characteristic, it appeared, of ankylosing spondylitis blood was a TCR beta motif of eight highly homologous variants. Disease-linked clones displayed a CD8+ phenotype and appeared relatively rarely in peripheral blood. Researchers reportedly found disease-linked clones significantly enriched in matched ankylosing spondylitis synovial fluid.

CDR3 length: 12 residues. Between the trimmed V and J ends, which lost 3 bases and 5 bases, there was a span of 10 bases. CDR1 is SQVTM and CDR2 is ANQGSEA in the germline V gene. Preparation of TCR beta libraries was done by quantitative 5'-RACE with molecular barcodes. One entry per CDR3 protein, called by TCRdb with MiXCR from the 5' RACE reads. The sample holds fewer than 130,000 distinct CDR3 sequences, nearly 25% seen once. This clonotype has a count of ten or more. Its antigen is as yet unknown. This clonotype was sampled from a male donor with ankylosing spondylitis. The sample was synovial fluid, either unsorted or a sorted T cell fraction (not recorded which). This rearrangement joins TRBV29-1 to TRBJ2-5; no clear D. CDR3 nucleotides: TGCAGCGTTGATCTGGGTCACGAGACCCAGTACTTC. This gives the protein CSVDLGHETQYF.